The rows below give T cell receptor beta chains drawn from one sample of a study of Ad26.COV2.S vaccination and SARS-CoV-2 variants. The assay was immunoSEQ multiplex PCR, and TCRdb's table has in-frame clones only and misses some. This sample carries about 380,000 clones, 83% of them seen once, and the ten largest clones take approximately 7.8%. The sequenced sample was peripheral blood, obtained in a trial of Ad26.COV2.S vaccine versus placebo. The receptors shown here come from a person between 18 and 65 years old who received the Ad26.COV2.S COVID-19 vaccine or a placebo. The CDR3 runs from the conserved cysteine through the conserved F or W. The order of the fields is J gene, clone size, D gene, V gene, CDR3 DNA, CDR3 protein. A D gene is named only where the DNA matches it firmly. Where a row states a size, it is once, few, many or the class of an expanded clone; other rows omit it.

J: TRBJ2-7
size: NA
D: NA
V: TRBV9
DNA: TGTGCCAGCAGCGTCGACACCTCTAGCGTACCGTACTTC
CDR3: CASSVDTSSVPYF

J: TRBJ2-5
size: NA
D: NA
V: TRBV11-3
DNA: TGTGCCAGCAGCTTAGAAGAGACCCAGTACTTC
CDR3: CASSLEETQYF

J: TRBJ1-1
size: NA
D: NA
V: TRBV30
DNA: TGTGCCTGGAGTGTAGGAGGGACTGAAGCTTTCTTT
CDR3: CAWSVGGTEAFF

J: TRBJ2-3
size: NA
D: TRBD1
V: TRBV6-5
DNA: TGTGCCAGCCGGACAGGGGGAGGCACAGATACGCAGTATTTT
CDR3: CASRTGGGTDTQYF

J: TRBJ1-1
size: NA
D: TRBD1
V: TRBV6-5
DNA: TGTGCCAGCAGTTCGCTAGGGTCCGGGACAGTTGAAGCTTTCTTT
CDR3: CASSSLGSGTVEAFF

J: TRBJ2-3
size: NA
D: NA
V: TRBV4-1
DNA: TGCGCCAGCAGCCCCTTTACCCACACAGATACGCAGTATTTT
CDR3: CASSPFTHTDTQYF

J: TRBJ2-7
size: NA
D: TRBD2
V: TRBV6-5
DNA: TGTGCCAGCAGTCCTAGCGGCCAGGCCTACGAGCAGTACTTC
CDR3: CASSPSGQAYEQYF

J: TRBJ1-5
size: NA
D: NA
V: TRBV28
DNA: TGTGCCAGCAGTTCGACAGAAATTCTTAGCAATCAGCCCCAGCATTTT
CDR3: CASSSTEILSNQPQHF

J: TRBJ2-7
size: once
D: NA
V: TRBV1
DNA: TGCACCAGCAGCCAGGGAGGGAGGTACGAGCAGTACTTC
CDR3: CTSSQGGRYEQYF

J: TRBJ1-1
size: NA
D: NA
V: TRBV18
DNA: TGTGCCAGCTCACCATACCCGGCCACTGTGAACACTGAAGCTTTCTTT
CDR3: CASSPYPATVNTEAFF

J: TRBJ2-7
size: NA
D: TRBD1
V: TRBV11-2
DNA: TGTGCCAGCAGGCCCGGACAGGGTAAACGAAGGACCTACGAGCAGTACTTC
CDR3: CASRPGQGKRRTYEQYF

J: TRBJ1-1
size: NA
D: NA
V: TRBV5-1
DNA: TGCGCCAGCTCTCGATTGTCGGGGGTACGAGGTGAAGCTTTCTTT
CDR3: CASSRLSGVRGEAFF

J: TRBJ2-2
size: once
D: NA
V: TRBV19
DNA: TGTGCCAGTACCTTGGGGTGGGTTCGGACCGGGGAGCTGTTTTTT
CDR3: CASTLGWVRTGELFF

J: TRBJ2-7
size: NA
D: NA
V: TRBV6-5
DNA: TGTGCCAGCAGCGACAGGAAAAGCTACGAGCAGTACTTC
CDR3: CASSDRKSYEQYF

J: TRBJ1-4
size: few
D: NA
V: TRBV5-1
DNA: TGCGCCAGCAGCTTGAACCCCCCTCCCGGAGGGGAAAAACTGTTTTTT
CDR3: CASSLNPPPGGEKLFF

J: TRBJ2-7
size: few
D: TRBD2
V: TRBV4-2
DNA: TGTGCCAGCAGCCAAGTTCAGAGAGCGGGGCGCGAGCAGTACTTC
CDR3: CASSQVQRAGREQYF

J: TRBJ2-3
size: once
D: NA
V: TRBV11-1
DNA: TGTGCCAGCAGCTTAATGCGGGGCACCGGAGATACGCAGTATTTT
CDR3: CASSLMRGTGDTQYF

J: TRBJ1-1
size: few
D: NA
V: TRBV24-1
DNA: TGTGCCACCAGTGAACCGGACAGCCGCGAAGCTTTCTTT
CDR3: CATSEPDSREAFF

J: TRBJ1-4
size: few
D: TRBD1
V: TRBV5-1
DNA: TGCGCCAGCGGGGGGACAGGGGCCACTAATGAAAAACTGTTTTTT
CDR3: CASGGTGATNEKLFF

J: TRBJ1-1
size: NA
D: NA
V: TRBV6-1
DNA: TGTGCCAGCAGTGAATATGTAAACCCGGGGGCTTTCTTT
CDR3: CASSEYVNPGAFF

J: TRBJ2-7
size: NA
D: NA
V: TRBV7-9
DNA: TGTGCCAGCAGCCTTGACCGCTCCTACGAGCAGTACTTC
CDR3: CASSLDRSYEQYF

J: TRBJ1-2
size: NA
D: NA
V: TRBV5-5
DNA: TGTGCCAGCAGCCCGGTAGGCTATGGCTACACCTTC
CDR3: CASSPVGYGYTF

J: TRBJ2-3
size: NA
D: NA
V: TRBV29-1
DNA: TGCAGCGTTACGGGGGGCACAGATACGCAGTATTTT
CDR3: CSVTGGTDTQYF

J: TRBJ2-5
size: NA
D: NA
V: TRBV15
DNA: TGTGCCACCAGCAGAGGGGGTCGGTACCAAGAGACCCAGTACTTC
CDR3: CATSRGGRYQETQYF

J: TRBJ2-2
size: NA
D: NA
V: TRBV27
DNA: TGTGCCAGCAGTTTCCTTCAGCAGGCCGGGGAGCTGTTTTTT
CDR3: CASSFLQQAGELFF

J: TRBJ1-2
size: NA
D: NA
V: TRBV30
DNA: TGTGCCTGGAGTTGGGATGGGGTCGGCCCTGTAGCGTATGGCTACACCTTC
CDR3: CAWSWDGVGPVAYGYTF

J: TRBJ1-6
size: NA
D: NA
V: TRBV18
DNA: TGTGCCAGCTCACCAGGGGTTTCTAATTCACCCCTCCACTTT
CDR3: CASSPGVSNSPLHF